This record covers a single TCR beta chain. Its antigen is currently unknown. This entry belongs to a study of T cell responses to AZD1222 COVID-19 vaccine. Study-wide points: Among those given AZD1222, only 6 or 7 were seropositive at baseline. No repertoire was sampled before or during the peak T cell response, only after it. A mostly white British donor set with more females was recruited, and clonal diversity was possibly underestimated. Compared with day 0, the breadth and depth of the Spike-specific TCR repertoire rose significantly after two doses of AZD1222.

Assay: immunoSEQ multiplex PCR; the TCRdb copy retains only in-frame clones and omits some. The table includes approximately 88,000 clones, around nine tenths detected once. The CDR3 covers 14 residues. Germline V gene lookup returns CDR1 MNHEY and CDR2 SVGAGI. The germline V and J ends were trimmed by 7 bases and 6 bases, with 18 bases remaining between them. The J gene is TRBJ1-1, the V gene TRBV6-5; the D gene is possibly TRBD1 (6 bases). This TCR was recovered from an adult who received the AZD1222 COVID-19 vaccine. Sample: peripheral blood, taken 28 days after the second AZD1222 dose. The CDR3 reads CASTIQGGLAEAFF. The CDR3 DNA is TGTGCCAGCACTATACAGGGAGGTTTGGCTGAAGCTTTCTTT.